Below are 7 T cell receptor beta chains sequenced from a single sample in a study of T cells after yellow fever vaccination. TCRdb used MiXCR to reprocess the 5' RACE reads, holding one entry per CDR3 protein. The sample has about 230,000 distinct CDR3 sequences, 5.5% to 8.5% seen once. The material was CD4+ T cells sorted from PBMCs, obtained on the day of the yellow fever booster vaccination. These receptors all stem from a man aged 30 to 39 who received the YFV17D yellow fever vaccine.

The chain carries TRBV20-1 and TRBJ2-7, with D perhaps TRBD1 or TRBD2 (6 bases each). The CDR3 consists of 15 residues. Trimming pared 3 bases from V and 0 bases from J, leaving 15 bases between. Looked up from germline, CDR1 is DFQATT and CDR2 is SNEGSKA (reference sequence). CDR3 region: CSASNLGGPSYEQYF. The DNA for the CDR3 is TGCAGTGCTAGCAATTTAGGGGGGCCCTCCTACGAGCAGTACTTC.

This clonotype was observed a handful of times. The CDR3 nucleotides are TGCAGTGCGGGAGACATGAATGACCAAGAGACCCAGTACTTC. This codes for CSAGDMNDQETQYF. The J gene is TRBJ2-5, the V gene TRBV20-1, with D possibly being TRBD2 (5 bases). Trimming removed 6 bases from V and 0 bases from J, with 14 bases in between. Germline loops: CDR1 DFQATT, CDR2 SNEGSKA (reference sequence). This CDR3 region has 14 residues.

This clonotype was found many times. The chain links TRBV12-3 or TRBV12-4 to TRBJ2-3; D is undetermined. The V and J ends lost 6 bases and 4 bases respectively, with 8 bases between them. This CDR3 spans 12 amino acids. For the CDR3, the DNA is TGTGCCAGCAGCAGAAGTGCAGATACGCAGTATTTT. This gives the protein CASSRSADTQYF.

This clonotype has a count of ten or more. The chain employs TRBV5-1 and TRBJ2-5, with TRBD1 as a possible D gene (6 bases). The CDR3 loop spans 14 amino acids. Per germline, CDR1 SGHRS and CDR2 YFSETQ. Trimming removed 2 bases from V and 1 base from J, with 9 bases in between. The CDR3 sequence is CASSFRDIQETQYF. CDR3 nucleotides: TGCGCCAGCAGCTTTAGGGACATCCAAGAGACCCAGTACTTC.

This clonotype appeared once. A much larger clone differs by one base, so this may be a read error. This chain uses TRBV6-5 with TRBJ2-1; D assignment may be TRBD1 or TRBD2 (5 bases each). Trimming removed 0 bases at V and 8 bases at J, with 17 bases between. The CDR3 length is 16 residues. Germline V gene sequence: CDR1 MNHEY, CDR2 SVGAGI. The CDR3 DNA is TGTGCCAGCAGTTACTCTCCTATCGGGACGTCGGATGAGCAGTTCTTC. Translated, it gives CASSYSPIGTSDEQFF.

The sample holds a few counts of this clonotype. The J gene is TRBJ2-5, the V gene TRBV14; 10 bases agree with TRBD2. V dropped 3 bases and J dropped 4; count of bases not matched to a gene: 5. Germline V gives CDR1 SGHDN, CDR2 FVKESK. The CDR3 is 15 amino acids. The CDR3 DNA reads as TGTGCCAGCAGCCAGAGCGGGAGGGCCGTAGAGACCCAGTACTTC. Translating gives CASSQSGRAVETQYF.

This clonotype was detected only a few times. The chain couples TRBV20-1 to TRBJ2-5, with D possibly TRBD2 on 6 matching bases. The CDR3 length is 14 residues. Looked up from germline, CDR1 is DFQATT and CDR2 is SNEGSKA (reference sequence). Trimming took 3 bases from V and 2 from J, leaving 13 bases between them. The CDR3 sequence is CSASVDYTQETQYF. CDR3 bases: TGCAGTGCTAGCGTGGACTACACACAAGAGACCCAGTACTTC.